The 14 T cell receptor beta chains reported below all come from one sample, sequenced in a study of blood T cell repertoires in COVID-19. Only in-frame clones appear in the TCRdb table, and some are missing; sequencing was by immunoSEQ multiplex PCR. The sample lists about 230,000 clones; about 87% were seen once. Sequenced input: PBMCs or T cells enriched from blood (not recorded which). The source is a middle-aged woman with acute COVID-19.

V and J are TRBV27 and TRBJ2-1; D possibly corresponds to TRBD1 (5 bases). The CDR3 extends over 15 amino acids. The V end was cut by 2 bases, the J end by 0 bases, with 8 bases between. In germline, CDR1 is MNHEY, CDR2 SMNVEV (reference sequence). The CDR3 sequence: CASSLRQTSYNEQFF. CDR3 DNA sequence: TGTGCCAGCAGTTTAAGACAGACCTCCTACAATGAGCAGTTCTTC.

The chain carries TRBV18 and TRBJ1-2; 7 bases are a match to TRBD1. Trimming cost V 6 bases and J 2 bases; bases outside gene matches: 6. Germline V CDR1 and CDR2: KGHSH, LQKENI. This CDR3 region has 14 residues. CDR3 protein: CASSLEGANYGYTF. In DNA form, the CDR3 reads TGTGCCAGCTCTTTGGAGGGGGCGAACTATGGCTACACCTTC.

V usage is TRBV5-1 and J usage is TRBJ1-1; the match to TRBD1 covers 9 bases. There are 13 residues in the CDR3. With V trimmed by 2 bases and J by 5 bases, 1 base remained unmatched. Germline V gives CDR1 SGHRS, CDR2 YFSETQ. CDR3 nucleotides: TGCGCCAGCAGCTTAGACAGGGGGACTGAAGCTTTCTTT. Translation: CASSLDRGTEAFF.

The rearrangement joins TRBV5-1 to TRBJ2-1; D is unresolved. The CDR3 has 15 amino acids. The V gene's germline CDR1 is SGHRS and CDR2 YFSETQ. V lost 0 bases and J lost 0, with 7 bases in between. The CDR3 DNA is TGCGCCAGCAGCTTGGAGTCTAGCTCCTACAATGAGCAGTTCTTC. Amino acid sequence: CASSLESSSYNEQFF.

V gene TRBV6-6 combines with J gene TRBJ1-6; 7 bases agree with TRBD1. The CDR3 covers 17 residues. J was trimmed by 7 bases and V by 5 bases; bases with no gene match: 14. Germline loops: CDR1 MNHNY, CDR2 SVGAGI (reference sequence). This chain's CDR3 is CASSRGQSGTFNSPLHF. CDR3 DNA: TGTGCCAGCAGTCGGGGACAGTCGGGGACCTTCAATTCACCCCTCCACTTT.

V and J are TRBV19 and TRBJ2-7; D might be TRBD1 (5 bases). The CDR3 is made up of 15 amino acids. Trimming left V 5 bases short and J 7 bases short, with 21 bases between. Germline CDR1 LNHDA, CDR2 SQIVND (reference sequence). CDR3 coding DNA: TGTGCCAGTAGTGCCTCGCGGACACCGGTGGGAGAGCAGTACTTC. Amino acid sequence: CASSASRTPVGEQYF.

DNA of the CDR3: TGTGCCAGCAGCCCCGGGGGACAGACTGGAAACACCATATATTTT. This gives the protein CASSPGGQTGNTIYF. The V and J genes are TRBV5-4 and TRBJ1-3; 7 bases map to TRBD1. The CDR3 runs 15 residues. Germline trimming cut 4 bases from V and 2 bases from J; bases unmatched to any gene: 6. CDR1 and CDR2 from the germline V gene are SGHNT and YYREEE (reference sequence). The full variable domain, rest sourced from reference TRBV5-4 and TRBJ1-3, is ETGVTQSPTHLIKTRGQQVTLRCSSQSGHNTVSWYQQALGQGPQFIFQYYREEENGRGNFPPRFSGLQFPNYSSELNVNALELDDSALYLCASSPGGQTGNTIYFGEGSWLTVV.

This clone was seen a single time. This rearrangement joins TRBV24-1 to TRBJ2-1, with D possibly being TRBD2 (6 bases). The CDR3 loop spans 15 amino acids. V lost 7 bases and J 3 bases, leaving 15 bases between the germline ends. In germline, CDR1 is KGHDR, CDR2 SFDVKD. CDR3 bases: TGTGCCACCAGGCCGGGGGTCCACGACTACAATGAGCAGTTCTTC. Translated, it gives CATRPGVHDYNEQFF.

The gene calls are TRBV5-1 and TRBJ1-4; D remains unclear. Germline-derived CDR1 and CDR2 are SGHRS and YFSETQ. Deletions cut 2 bases from V and 7 bases from J, with 15 bases between. The CDR3 has 15 amino acids. CDR3 region: CASSFSPQRGEKLFF. CDR3 coding DNA: TGCGCCAGCAGCTTTTCCCCCCAGCGGGGTGAAAAACTGTTTTTT.

V gene TRBV28 combines with J gene TRBJ1-2; 7 nucleotides agree with TRBD1. J gave up 7 bases and V 2 bases, and 10 bases lay outside the gene matches. CDR3 length: 15 residues. CDR1 and CDR2 (germline): MDHEN, SYDVKM. CDR3 coding DNA: TGTGCCAGCAGTTTAACCAATACAGGGGATGCTGGCTACACCTTC. It is translated as CASSLTNTGDAGYTF.

The chain carries TRBV7-2 and TRBJ2-5; D may be TRBD2 (5 bases). Trimming cost V 3 bases and J 4 bases, with 15 bases left between them. CDR1 and CDR2 from the germline V gene are SGHTA and FQGNSA. The CDR3 contains 15 residues. DNA of the CDR3: TGTGCCAGCAGCTTGGACCGAGGGTTATCAGAGACCCAGTACTTC. This gives the protein CASSLDRGLSETQYF.

The chain employs TRBV19 and TRBJ2-7; 12 positions match TRBD2. Germline CDR1 reads LNHDA; CDR2 reads SQIVND (reference sequence). Trimming at V came to 6 bases and at J to 1 base, leaving 10 bases not matched to a gene. CDR3 length: 17 amino acids. In DNA form, the CDR3 reads TGTGCCAGTAGATTACCGAGGACTAGCGGGGCTTCCTACGAGCAGTACTTC. This gives the protein CASRLPRTSGASYEQYF.

The chain has TRBV30 and TRBJ1-4, with 12 nucleotides matching TRBD1. Germline values: CDR1 GTSNPN, CDR2 SVGIG (reference sequence). V shed 5 bases, J shed 3 bases, and the junction held 13 bases outside the gene matches. The length of the CDR3 is 18 residues. This chain's CDR3 is CAWSGTGGRRVPNEKLFF. The CDR3 nucleotides read TGTGCCTGGTCCGGGACAGGGGGCAGGAGGGTCCCTAATGAAAAACTGTTTTTT.

The rearrangement uses TRBV6-2 or TRBV6-3 and TRBJ2-2, with 7 bases aligning to TRBD1. The ends lost 4 bases at V and 4 bases at J; junction bases unmatched: 3. This CDR3 is 14 amino acids long. The germline gives CDR1 MNHEY, CDR2 SVGEGT. The CDR3 nucleotides are TGTGCCAGCAGTTGGGACAGATCCACCGGGGAGCTGTTTTTT. This translates into CASSWDRSTGELFF.